The entry below describes one T cell receptor (beta chain). The antigen is undetermined. These data originate in a study of cytomegalovirus exposure and HLA in healthy donors. Findings of the study overall: Reportedly, fewer N-insertions than the 666-donor mean appeared in an Asian-associated ancestry cluster in a later analysis. A previous analysis found most TCR beta V segments productive roughly 90% or roughly 30% of the time.

Losses at the gene ends were 1 base for V and 2 bases for J; bases not matched to a gene: 4. Germline lookup yields CDR1 LGHNA and CDR2 YNFKEQ. CDR3 length equals 16 residues. The primer mix had 60 Vbeta and 13 Jbeta primers. Clones were read by immunoSEQ multiplex PCR, and TCRdb kept only the in-frame ones, dropping some. The repertoire consists of around 94,000 clones, with around 69% occurring once and the leading ten covering over 15%. While unrecorded immune exposures were likely, the donors were nominally healthy when sampled. This TCR came from a woman aged 60 to 75 in good health and CMV-seropositive. The sequencing input was PBMCs. The chain links TRBV4-2 to TRBJ2-7; 11 positions match TRBD1. The CDR3 DNA reads as TGTGCCAGCAGCCAAGGGGGGACAGGGGGAACCTACGAGCAGTACTTC. Translation: CASSQGGTGGTYEQYF.